This T cell receptor beta chain came from a study of blood T cells in healthy people across ages (dated by TCRdb to between 2015 and 2017). About the full investigation: In model experiments, template switching captured about one uniquely barcoded TCR beta cDNA molecule for every two T cells. Age-related changes in TCR beta repertoire diversity were measured in the study by deep sequencing normalized with unique cDNA molecular identifiers. The donors were split into four age groups: young (average 16 years), middle-aged (39), aged (62) and long-lived (roughly 86). To avoid experimental bias, donors of different ages were distributed randomly across sequencing lanes. Two additional independent replicas of 1 million unique cDNA reads from the same blood draw were analyzed for two donors (one aged 18 to 30 and one aged 80 or older). Findings and caveats that apply to the study as a whole: As age increased, observed TCR beta diversity per million T cells dropped in a roughly linear way, and a significant reduction was already evident by age roughly 36. The CMV infection status of donors was not known, potentially confounding age-related changes in expanded clonotypes. There was a strong correlation between observed TCR beta diversity and the percentage of naive T cells measured by flow cytometry. Compared with the aged group, more naive CD4+ T cells, fewer expanded clones and increased TCR diversity were shown by the long-lived group, suggesting age selection. Estimates of total diversity from one million sequenced T cells were regarded as lower bounds and underestimates. Conclusive comparison of naive and antigen-experienced compartments was prevented by the profiling of bulk unsorted PBMCs.

The sample holds a few counts of this clonotype. The antigen it binds to is not known. No much larger clonotype is one base removed from it; base qualities were not supplied. Inclusive of the bounding cysteine and phenylalanine, the CDR3 is 15 residues long. Just CDR3 DNA is preserved here, 45 bases in frame from base 1. V was cut back by 1 base and J by 7 bases, leaving a gap of 14 bases between them. CDR1 and CDR2 were assigned from the germline V gene (reference sequence) as SEHNR and FQNEAQ. Systemically healthy Caucasian individuals from Russia, 39 in total and aged roughly 6 to 100 years, were included as donors. About 10 milliliters of peripheral blood were collected from each donor into EDTA-treated Vacutainer tubes. PBMCs were isolated by Ficoll-Paque density-gradient centrifugation, with at least 7 million obtained per sample. Total RNA, at least 6 micrograms per sample, was extracted from PBMCs with Trizol reagent. For every donor, flow cytometry on a PBMC aliquot measured the percentage of naive CD45RAhigh/CD27high T cells.

Library preparation used 5' RACE. Sequencing was performed on an Illumina HiSeq 2500. A second roughly 6 to 11 cycle PCR used a sample-barcoded 5' primer and a J-beta primer mix. Each TCR beta cDNA molecule received a unique molecular identifier from a template-switch 5' adaptor carrying 12 random nucleotides. Each sample yielded at least 2.5 million CDR3-containing paired-end reads. First-strand cDNA synthesis was performed from all RNA using the Mint cDNA synthesis kit, with priming by a TRBC-specific oligonucleotide. Following uracil-DNA glycosylase treatment, all cDNA underwent a first 18-cycle PCR with the universal primers M1SS and BC2_uni_R. As for the authors' bioinformatics: For normalization, 1 million high-quality reads, each with a distinct molecular identifier, were randomly selected from each sample. Reads sharing molecular identifiers were discarded rather than binned into consensus sequences. CDR3 identification, clonotype clustering and error correction used MiTCR with a Q25 quality threshold and the strictest error-elimination algorithm. Lower-bound total TCR beta diversity was estimated with a nonparametric unseen species model using Euler transformation. TCRdb passed the public sequencing reads through fastp at Q25 and MiXCR, retaining productive beta sequences. CDR3 protein sequences are deduplicated, and each keeps its most common genes and DNA. TCRdb's processing, not the authors', yielded these V and J calls. This sample holds about 970,000 distinct CDR3 sequences; roughly 51% were observed only once. Together, the top ten hold 20% to 25% of the sample.

The sample comprised blood. The rearranged segments are TRBV7-9 and TRBJ2-4; the D element might be TRBD1 or TRBD2, as each aligns at 5 bases. The TCR comes from a woman aged 55 to 70 in good health. The nucleotides read TGTGCCAGCAGCTTAGACTTTGGGACCGTTAACATTCAGTACTTC. This gives the protein CASSLDFGTVNIQYF.